The clone carrying this TCR beta chain was counted ten times or more. The data were taken from a study of Graves' ophthalmopathy and Graves' hyperthyroidism. This CDR3 is 15 amino acids long. Trimming pared 2 bases from V and 0 bases from J, leaving 8 bases between. Germline lookup yields CDR1 LNHNV and CDR2 YYDKDF (reference sequence). Beta-chain TCR CDR3 regions were amplified from RNA transcripts. HTBI primers served in a first-round RT-PCR, which a second-round multiplex PCR followed. TCRdb itself ran the multiplex PCR reads through MiXCR, one entry per CDR3 protein. The table has hundreds of thousands of distinct CDR3 sequences, under 25% seen once. Stable hyperthyroidism referred to disease that showed no ophthalmopathy within 18 months of follow-up. PBMCs had their origin in fresh peripheral blood (10 ml).

The receptor was isolated from a woman younger than 30 with stable Graves' hyperthyroidism. Input material: peripheral blood. The chain recombines TRBV15 with TRBJ1-3; D gene ambiguous. As DNA, the CDR3 is TGTGCCACCAGCAGACAGGCGGGCTCTGGAAACACCATATATTTT. It encodes CATSRQAGSGNTIYF.